Listed below are T cell receptor beta chains from one sample, sequenced in a study of graft-versus-host responses after intestinal transplantation. Sequencing used immunoSEQ multiplex PCR; TCRdb keeps in-frame clones, though not all of them. The sample has about 92,000 clones; roughly 87% are singletons. These receptors have no identified antigens. The sample here was unstimulated CD8+ T cells sorted from spleen or lymph node cells, taken before intestinal transplant. The receptors were sampled from a human donor who received an intestinal transplant. Both conserved end residues are part of each CDR3. The D gene is left open where the match is weak. A row's size may be missing; if present it is once, few, many or a size class.

>TRBD2|.|TRBV27|TRBJ2-2
TGTGCCAGCAGTTTAGCGGGAGCCGGGGAGCTGTTTTTT
CASSLAGAGELFF
>.|.|TRBV7-6|TRBJ1-2
TGTGCCAGCAGCATGTGGGGGCGCCTCTATGGCTACACCTTC
CASSMWGRLYGYTF
>.|.|TRBV28|TRBJ2-5
TGTGCCAGCAGTTCATCTGCGAGGAATGAGCAGTACTTC
CASSSSARNEQYF
>.|.|TRBV4-1|TRBJ2-4
TGCGCCAGCAGCCAAGGGTACATTCAGTACTTC
CASSQGYIQYF
>.|.|TRBV4-1|TRBJ1-1
TGCGCCAGCAGCCAAGATCTGAACACTGAAGCTTTCTTT
CASSQDLNTEAFF
>TRBD1|.|TRBV4-1|TRBJ1-1
TGCGCCAGCAGCCAAGCGGGACAGGCCGTGAACTCATGGGGTGAAGCTTTCTTT
CASSQAGQAVNSWGEAFF
>.|.|TRBV11-3|TRBJ2-7
TGTGCCAGCAGCTTAGAGCCGGTTACCTACGAGCAGTACTTC
CASSLEPVTYEQYF
>TRBD2|few|TRBV4-2|TRBJ2-1
TGTGCCAGCAGCCAAGATACCAGCGGGGGCTACAATGAGCAGTTCTTC
CASSQDTSGGYNEQFF
>.|.|TRBV2|TRBJ1-5
TGTGCCAGCAGTGAAACGTGGGGGGATAGCAATCAGCCCCAGCATTTT
CASSETWGDSNQPQHF
>TRBD2|.|TRBV19|TRBJ2-7
TGTGCCAGTAGGGCCTCCCCTAGCGGGCGATACGAGCAGTACTTC
CASRASPSGRYEQYF
>.|few|TRBV6-5|TRBJ2-5
TGTGCCAGCAGCGAGGTAGCGGCGTACCAAGAGACCCAGTACTTC
CASSEVAAYQETQYF
>.|.|TRBV18|TRBJ1-5
TGTGCCAGCTCACCACGACTGTATAGCAATCAGCCCCAGCATTTT
CASSPRLYSNQPQHF
>TRBD1|few|TRBV19|TRBJ1-2
TGTGCCAGTACCGTCGGACAGGGGATAACCTATGGCTACACCTTC
CASTVGQGITYGYTF
>TRBD1|.|TRBV27|TRBJ2-5
TGTGCCAGCACCCCCGGACAGGATCAAGAGACCCAGTACTTC
CASTPGQDQETQYF
>TRBD2|.|TRBV28|TRBJ2-2
TGTGCCAGCAGCGACGATGGACTAGCGGCGAAAACCGGGGAGCTGTTTTTT
CASSDDGLAAKTGELFF
>TRBD1|few|TRBV6-1|TRBJ1-1
TGTGCCAGCAGTCAACAGGGGGTTGAAGAAGCTTTCTTT
CASSQQGVEEAFF
>.|.|TRBV27|TRBJ2-5
TGTGCCAGCAGTTTATTTTGGCAAGAGACCCAGTACTTC
CASSLFWQETQYF
>TRBD2|.|TRBV30|TRBJ2-7
TGTGCCTGCCGGGAAGCGGGAGACTACGAGCAGTACTTC
CACREAGDYEQYF
>TRBD2|.|TRBV7-4|TRBJ2-5
TGTGCCAGCAGCTTAGCCACAGACCGGGGGGTCCAGTACTTC
CASSLATDRGVQYF
>.|.|TRBV11-2|TRBJ2-5
TGTGCCAGCAGTTTAAGTGACTCTTGGTCCCAAGAGACCCAGTACTTC
CASSLSDSWSQETQYF
>.|.|TRBV19|TRBJ1-1
TGTGCCACCTCAATTAACCCCTTACAGCCGAACACTGAAGCTTTCTTT
CATSINPLQPNTEAFF
>TRBD1|.|TRBV2|TRBJ2-3
TGTGCCAGCAGTGAAGGGACAGGAACAGATACGCAGTATTTT
CASSEGTGTDTQYF
>.|.|TRBV2|TRBJ2-3
TGTGCCAGCAGTGGGTCGGGTCCAGATACGCAGTATTTT
CASSGSGPDTQYF
>TRBD2|.|TRBV6-5|TRBJ2-7
TGTGCCAGCTCAAGGGGCGGGAGCTACGAGCAGTACTTC
CASSRGGSYEQYF
>TRBD1|few|TRBV28|TRBJ1-2
TGTGCCACCCAGGCAGTTTCGCCGACAGGGGACTATGGCTACACCTTC
CATQAVSPTGDYGYTF
>TRBD1|.|TRBV6-1|TRBJ2-7
TGTGCCAGCAGTTTTGGGACAGCGTACGAGCAGTACTTC
CASSFGTAYEQYF
>.|.|TRBV13|TRBJ1-2
TGTGCCAGCAGCTCAGATAACTATGGCTACACCTTC
CASSSDNYGYTF
>.|few|TRBV11-2|TRBJ2-3
TGTGCCAGCAGCTTAGTAGGGCCCTCAGATACGCAGTATTTT
CASSLVGPSDTQYF
>.|.|TRBV11-1|TRBJ2-1
TGTGCCAGCAGCTACCCGACCTCCTACAATGAGCAGTTCTTC
CASSYPTSYNEQFF
>.|.|TRBV4-1|TRBJ2-7
TGCGCCAGCAGCCAAGAGGCGGACGGTAACTACGAGCAGTACTTC
CASSQEADGNYEQYF
>.|.|TRBV19|TRBJ2-1
TGTGCCAGTAGTATCCCATTGAGGTATGGGGTCGGCGATGAGCAGTTCTTC
CASSIPLRYGVGDEQFF
>.|few|TRBV13|TRBJ1-1
TGTGCCAGCAGCTTGGGTCAGTCCACTGAAGCTTTCTTT
CASSLGQSTEAFF
>.|.|TRBV7-9|TRBJ1-6
TGTGCCAGCAGCTTCGGGGGAACCTATAATTCACCCCTCCACTTT
CASSFGGTYNSPLHF
>.|once|TRBV9|TRBJ2-1
TGTGCCAGCAGCGTAGACCTCCTATACAATGAGCAGTTCTTC
CASSVDLLYNEQFF
>.|.|TRBV28|TRBJ2-1
TGTGCCAGCAGTTTTCGGGGGTCGCCTTACAATGAGCAGTTCTTC
CASSFRGSPYNEQFF
>.|.|TRBV2|TRBJ2-3
TGTGCCAGCAGTGGGATAAGCGGGGATACGCAGTATTTT
CASSGISGDTQYF
>.|.|TRBV6-5|TRBJ2-1
TGTGCCAGCAGCCGGACAGAACAAGACAATGAGCAGTTCTTC
CASSRTEQDNEQFF
>TRBD1|.|TRBV19|TRBJ1-5
TGTGCCAGTAGGGGGACAGGGGATCGAGGAGGTCAGCCCCAGCATTTT
CASRGTGDRGGQPQHF
>TRBD2|few|TRBV6-5|TRBJ2-3
TGTGCCAGCAGTTCTCGGGGACTAGCGGGAGGAGATACGCAGTATTTT
CASSSRGLAGGDTQYF
>.|.|TRBV4-1|TRBJ1-2
TGCGCCAGCAGCCAAGACCTAGGGAACATTAAGGGCTACACCTTC
CASSQDLGNIKGYTF
>.|once|TRBV27|TRBJ1-5
TGTGCCAGCAGTTTTCCGAATCAGCCCCAGCATTTT
CASSFPNQPQHF
>.|.|TRBV6-6|TRBJ2-7
TGTGCCAGCAGTTACGGCGGCGGCTCCTACGAGCAGTACTTC
CASSYGGGSYEQYF
>TRBD1|.|TRBV7-9|TRBJ2-7
TGTGCCAGCAGCTTAGTATGGACCTCGGGACAGCTCTCCTACGAGCAGTACTTC
CASSLVWTSGQLSYEQYF
>.|.|TRBV6-5|TRBJ2-7
TGTGCCAGCAGTCCGGGCAGAGAGTCCTCTCAGTACTTC
CASSPGRESSQYF
>TRBD2|.|TRBV6-1|TRBJ2-7
TGTGCCAGCACCTATAGCGGGGGGAGCTACGAGCAGTACTTC
CASTYSGGSYEQYF
>TRBD2|.|TRBV7-2|TRBJ2-4
TGTGCCAGCAGCATTCCTAGCGGGGGAGGGGCCAAAAACATTCAGTACTTC
CASSIPSGGGAKNIQYF
>.|.|TRBV5-1|TRBJ2-7
TGCGCCAGCAGCGCTCGCGGGACAATTTACGAGCAGTACTTC
CASSARGTIYEQYF
>.|few|TRBV27|TRBJ1-2
TGTGCCAGCAGCCCATCGGACAGCTTCTATGGCTACACCTTC
CASSPSDSFYGYTF